This entry concerns a single TCR beta chain. The method was immunoSEQ multiplex PCR; TCRdb's version includes in-frame clones alone and lacks a portion of them. Of roughly 640,000 clones in the sample, over 65% are singletons; the top ten hold under 2%. This entry comes from a study of shared clonotypes between healthy human individuals. Donors included only healthy HIV-negative adults lacking recent acute infections or vaccinations. Germline CDR1 reads SGHRS; CDR2 reads YFSETQ. The CDR3 is 14 amino acids. With V trimmed by 0 bases and J by 7 bases, 3 bases remained unmatched. The clonotype originates from a woman under 40 in good health. This chain links TRBV5-1 with TRBJ2-1; 8 positions match TRBD2. The sample comprised memory CD4+ T cells sorted from blood. Stated subset: CD45RA-negative fraction. The CDR3 loop is CASSLAGGVNEQFF. The CDR3 DNA follows: TGCGCCAGCAGCTTGGCGGGAGGGGTGAATGAGCAGTTCTTC.